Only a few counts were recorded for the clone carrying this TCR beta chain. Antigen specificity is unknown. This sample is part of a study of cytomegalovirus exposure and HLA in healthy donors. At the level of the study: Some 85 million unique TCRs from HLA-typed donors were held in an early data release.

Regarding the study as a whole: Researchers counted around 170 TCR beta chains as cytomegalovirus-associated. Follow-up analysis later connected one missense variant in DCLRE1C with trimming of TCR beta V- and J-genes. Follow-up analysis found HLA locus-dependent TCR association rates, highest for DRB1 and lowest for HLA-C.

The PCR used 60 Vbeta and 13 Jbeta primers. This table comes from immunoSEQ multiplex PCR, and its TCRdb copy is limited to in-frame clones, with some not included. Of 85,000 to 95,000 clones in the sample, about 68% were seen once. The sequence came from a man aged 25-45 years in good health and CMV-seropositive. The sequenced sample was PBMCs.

The CDR3 DNA follows: TGTGCCAGCAGGGTAGGGGGAGCAACTAATGAAAAACTGTTTTTT. Translation: CASRVGGATNEKLFF. This chain links TRBV6-6 with TRBJ1-4; a weak D match, TRBD1 (6 bases). V was cut by 6 bases and J by 0 bases, with 11 bases left in between. The CDR3 length is 15 residues. The germline CDR1 and CDR2 sequences are MNHNY and SVGAGI (reference sequence).